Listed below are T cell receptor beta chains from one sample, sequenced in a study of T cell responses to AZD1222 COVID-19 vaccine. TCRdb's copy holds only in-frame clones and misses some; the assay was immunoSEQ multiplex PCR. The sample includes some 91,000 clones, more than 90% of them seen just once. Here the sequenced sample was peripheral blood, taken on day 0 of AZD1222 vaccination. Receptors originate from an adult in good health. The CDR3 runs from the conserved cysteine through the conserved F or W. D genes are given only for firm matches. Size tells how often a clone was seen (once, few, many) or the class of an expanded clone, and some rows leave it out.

cdr3_aa: CAIITGTGPTEQYF; cdr3_nt: TGTGCCATCATCACCGGGACAGGGCCCACCGAGCAGTACTTC; clone_size: few; j_call: TRBJ2-7; d_call: TRBD1; v_call: TRBV2
cdr3_aa: CASSIQQGAEETQYF; cdr3_nt: TGCGCCAGCAGCATCCAACAGGGGGCGGAAGAGACCCAGTACTTC; clone_size: once; j_call: TRBJ2-5; d_call: TRBD1; v_call: TRBV5-1
cdr3_aa: CASSLDNSGANVLTF; cdr3_nt: TGTGCCAGCAGCTTGGACAATTCTGGGGCCAACGTCCTGACTTTC; clone_size: -; j_call: TRBJ2-6; d_call: -; v_call: TRBV5-4
cdr3_aa: CASSSLGNTEAFF; cdr3_nt: TGTGCCAGTAGTAGCCTGGGGAACACTGAAGCTTTCTTT; clone_size: -; j_call: TRBJ1-1; d_call: -; v_call: TRBV19
cdr3_aa: CASSLGQGNTDTQYF; cdr3_nt: TGTGCCAGCAGCTTAGGGCAGGGGAACACAGATACGCAGTATTTT; clone_size: once; j_call: TRBJ2-3; d_call: -; v_call: TRBV7-9
cdr3_aa: CASSGAPYSNQPQHF; cdr3_nt: TGTGCCAGCAGCGGGGCTCCTTATAGCAATCAGCCCCAGCATTTT; clone_size: -; j_call: TRBJ1-5; d_call: -; v_call: TRBV2
cdr3_aa: CASVTSGETYEQYF; cdr3_nt: TGTGCCAGCGTGACTAGCGGGGAAACCTACGAGCAGTACTTC; clone_size: -; j_call: TRBJ2-7; d_call: TRBD2; v_call: TRBV2
cdr3_aa: CASSLVFSTSTDTQYF; cdr3_nt: TGTGCCAGCAGCTTAGTATTCAGCACTAGCACAGATACGCAGTATTTT; clone_size: -; j_call: TRBJ2-3; d_call: -; v_call: TRBV7-9
cdr3_aa: CASSEAAQGWDYGYTF; cdr3_nt: TGTGCCAGCTCAGAAGCGGCGCAGGGGTGGGACTATGGCTACACCTTC; clone_size: few; j_call: TRBJ1-2; d_call: -; v_call: TRBV18
cdr3_aa: CASSAGWGLEQPQHF; cdr3_nt: TGTGCCAGCAGTGCGGGATGGGGGTTGGAGCAGCCCCAGCATTTT; clone_size: -; j_call: TRBJ1-5; d_call: -; v_call: TRBV27
cdr3_aa: CASSQDTGINYGYTF; cdr3_nt: TGTGCCAGCAGCCAAGATACAGGGATAAACTATGGCTACACCTTC; clone_size: -; j_call: TRBJ1-2; d_call: -; v_call: TRBV4-2
cdr3_aa: CASSFRSYETEAFF; cdr3_nt: TGCGCCAGCAGCTTCCGCAGCTATGAGACTGAAGCTTTCTTT; clone_size: -; j_call: TRBJ1-1; d_call: -; v_call: TRBV5-1
cdr3_aa: CASSLDFSGGPGSPLHF; cdr3_nt: TGCGCCAGCAGCTTGGACTTCAGTGGGGGGCCGGGCTCACCCCTCCACTTT; clone_size: -; j_call: TRBJ1-6; d_call: -; v_call: TRBV5-1
cdr3_aa: CASSIVGIDEQYF; cdr3_nt: TGTGCCAGTAGTATAGTGGGTATCGACGAGCAGTACTTC; clone_size: -; j_call: TRBJ2-7; d_call: -; v_call: TRBV19
cdr3_aa: CASSAQVAGGSYEQYF; cdr3_nt: TGTGCCAGCAGCGCCCAGGTAGCGGGAGGTTCCTACGAGCAGTACTTC; clone_size: once; j_call: TRBJ2-7; d_call: TRBD2; v_call: TRBV3-1/TRBV3-2
cdr3_aa: CASSLGGSGNTIYF; cdr3_nt: TGTGCCAGCAGCTTAGGAGGCTCTGGAAACACCATATATTTT; clone_size: few; j_call: TRBJ1-3; d_call: -; v_call: TRBV11-2
cdr3_aa: CASSPGSLYSNQPQHF; cdr3_nt: TGTGCCAGCTCACCGGGCAGCCTCTATAGCAATCAGCCCCAGCATTTT; clone_size: -; j_call: TRBJ1-5; d_call: -; v_call: TRBV18
cdr3_aa: CASRQGQYNSPLHF; cdr3_nt: TGTGCCAGCAGACAGGGACAGTATAATTCACCCCTCCACTTT; clone_size: -; j_call: TRBJ1-6; d_call: TRBD1; v_call: TRBV7-2
cdr3_aa: CASSPSSGGLVDTQYF; cdr3_nt: TGTGCCAGCAGCCCGAGTAGCGGGGGGCTGGTAGATACGCAGTATTTT; clone_size: -; j_call: TRBJ2-3; d_call: TRBD2; v_call: TRBV9
cdr3_aa: CASSQGGQSDEQYF; cdr3_nt: TGTGCCAGCAGCCAAGGGGGGCAATCCGACGAGCAGTACTTC; clone_size: -; j_call: TRBJ2-7; d_call: -; v_call: TRBV5-4
cdr3_aa: CASSPLPTGELFF; cdr3_nt: TGTGCCAGCAGCCCGCTGCCGACCGGGGAGCTGTTTTTT; clone_size: once; j_call: TRBJ2-2; d_call: -; v_call: TRBV7-2
cdr3_aa: CASSSLLSSGNTIYF; cdr3_nt: TGTGCCAGCAGTTCCCTCCTCAGCTCTGGAAACACCATATATTTT; clone_size: -; j_call: TRBJ1-3; d_call: -; v_call: TRBV27
cdr3_aa: CASSLDRRAYEQYF; cdr3_nt: TGTGCCAGCAGCTTGGACCGTAGGGCCTACGAGCAGTACTTC; clone_size: -; j_call: TRBJ2-7; d_call: -; v_call: TRBV5-4
cdr3_aa: CASSEYFGRGELFF; cdr3_nt: TGTGCCAGCAGTGAATATTTTGGTCGGGGGGAGCTGTTTTTT; clone_size: -; j_call: TRBJ2-2; d_call: -; v_call: TRBV25-1
cdr3_aa: CASSLRTDYNSPLHF; cdr3_nt: TGCGCCAGCAGCTTGCGTACGGATTATAATTCACCCCTCCACTTT; clone_size: -; j_call: TRBJ1-6; d_call: -; v_call: TRBV5-1
cdr3_aa: CASSVVDSNSPLHF; cdr3_nt: TGTGCCAGCAGCGTAGTTGACAGTAATTCACCCCTCCACTTT; clone_size: -; j_call: TRBJ1-6; d_call: -; v_call: TRBV9
cdr3_aa: CAISESGTGSYEQYF; cdr3_nt: TGTGCCATCAGTGAGTCAGGGACAGGATCCTACGAGCAGTACTTC; clone_size: -; j_call: TRBJ2-7; d_call: TRBD1; v_call: TRBV10-3
cdr3_aa: CSVVRLPEAFF; cdr3_nt: TGCAGCGTTGTTCGGCTTCCCGAAGCTTTCTTT; clone_size: -; j_call: TRBJ1-1; d_call: -; v_call: TRBV29-1
cdr3_aa: CASSELGGELFF; cdr3_nt: TGTGCCAGCAGCGAACTTGGCGGGGAGCTGTTTTTT; clone_size: many; j_call: TRBJ2-2; d_call: -; v_call: TRBV9
cdr3_aa: CASTAGWTTEAFF; cdr3_nt: TGTGCCAGTACGGCGGGTTGGACAACTGAAGCTTTCTTT; clone_size: -; j_call: TRBJ1-1; d_call: -; v_call: TRBV19
cdr3_aa: CASGLKYYEQYF; cdr3_nt: TGTGCCAGCGGACTAAAATACTACGAGCAGTACTTC; clone_size: once; j_call: TRBJ2-7; d_call: -; v_call: TRBV28
cdr3_aa: CASSQYPGTQETQYF; cdr3_nt: TGTGCCAGCAGCCAATATCCAGGTACCCAAGAGACCCAGTACTTC; clone_size: -; j_call: TRBJ2-5; d_call: -; v_call: TRBV16
cdr3_aa: CASSLVRTNTEAFF; cdr3_nt: TGTGCCAGCAGCTTAGTGCGTACGAACACTGAAGCTTTCTTT; clone_size: -; j_call: TRBJ1-1; d_call: -; v_call: TRBV7-2
cdr3_aa: CAISEQDPYEQYF; cdr3_nt: TGTGCCATCAGTGAACAGGACCCCTACGAGCAGTACTTC; clone_size: -; j_call: TRBJ2-7; d_call: -; v_call: TRBV10-3
cdr3_aa: CASSRGSSYEQYF; cdr3_nt: TGTGCCAGCTCAAGGGGCAGCTCCTACGAGCAGTACTTC; clone_size: -; j_call: TRBJ2-7; d_call: -; v_call: TRBV18
cdr3_aa: CASSLRARGNQETQYF; cdr3_nt: TGTGCCAGCAGCTTAAGGGCCAGGGGAAATCAAGAGACCCAGTACTTC; clone_size: -; j_call: TRBJ2-5; d_call: -; v_call: TRBV7-2
cdr3_aa: CASSTESSREQYF; cdr3_nt: TGTGCCAGCAGCACCGAATCTAGCCGCGAGCAGTACTTC; clone_size: -; j_call: TRBJ2-7; d_call: -; v_call: TRBV3-1/TRBV3-2
cdr3_aa: CASSFGGGSTYNEQFF; cdr3_nt: TGTGCCAGCAGCTTCGGTGGCGGGTCAACCTACAATGAGCAGTTCTTC; clone_size: -; j_call: TRBJ2-1; d_call: -; v_call: TRBV5-4